The 2 T cell receptor beta chains below all came from one sample that was sequenced in a study of beta chain features in type 1 diabetes. Every bit of the isolated RNA underwent reverse transcription, so sequencing read expressed TCRB transcripts. Profiling relied on immunoSEQ multiplex PCR, and the TCRdb table lists in-frame clones only, not all of them. Of some 150,000 clones listed, 11% are singletons. The sequenced material came from central memory CD4+ T cells from blood. These receptors were obtained from a man aged 18 to 29 in good health.

This clone was seen more than once but under ten times. The V and J genes are TRBV30 and TRBJ1-6; a weak D match, TRBD1 (6 bases). There are 12 residues in the CDR3. V was trimmed by 5 bases and J by 12 bases, leaving 14 bases between them. From germline, CDR1 is GTSNPN and CDR2 SVGIG (reference sequence). For the CDR3, the DNA is TGTGCCTGGGGACAGAGTTTGGTACCCCTCCACTTT. It codes for CAWGQSLVPLHF.

There are a few counts of this clone. The junction shows a germline mismatch at one end, possibly a read error. This chain links TRBV5-4 with TRBJ2-5; D is perhaps TRBD2 (6 bases). CDR1 is SGHNT, CDR2 YYREEE, per germline (reference sequence). The CDR3 covers 12 residues. The CDR3 nucleotides are TGTGCCAGCAGCTCGCCGGACCGGGACTCTGACTTC. This sequence encodes CASSSPDRDSDF.